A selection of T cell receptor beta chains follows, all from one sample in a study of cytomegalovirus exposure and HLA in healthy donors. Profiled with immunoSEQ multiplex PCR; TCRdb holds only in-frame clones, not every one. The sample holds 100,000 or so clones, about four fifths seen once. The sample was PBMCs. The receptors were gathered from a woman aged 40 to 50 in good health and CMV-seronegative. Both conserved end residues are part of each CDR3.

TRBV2 CASAYRGHYNEQFF
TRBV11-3 CASSLAATGWDEQYF
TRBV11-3 CASSLGPSTDTQYF
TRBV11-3 CASSFGRGNTIYF
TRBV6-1 CASRAGGQETQYF
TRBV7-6 CASSLEASGRSYEQYF
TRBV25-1 CASSPPQTMNTEAFF
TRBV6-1 CASSESDGQPQHF
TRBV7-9 CSTSGQTYGYTF
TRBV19 CASSMGAPPAQPQHF
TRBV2 CASSVAGLGSDTQYF